This T cell receptor beta chain came from a study of T-cell memory formation after mild COVID-19. The authors produced TCR alpha and TCR beta cDNA libraries with sample barcodes and UMIs by 5'RACE using constant-segment primers. TCRdb processed the 5' RACE reads anew with MiXCR; each CDR3 protein has one entry. The sample lists 300,000 to 350,000 distinct CDR3 sequences, approximately 15% occurring once. Findings and caveats of the study: Clones that contracted clustered mainly in CM and EM if CD4+ and in EMRA if CD8+. Pre-infection memory already had some responding clones, implying cross-reactive memory joined.

With V trimmed by 0 bases and J by 2 bases, 3 bases remained unmatched. The germline V gene encodes CDR1 MNHEY and CDR2 SVGAGI. The CDR3 extends over 15 amino acids. This clonotype was seen repeatedly, ten times or more. Its antigen is undetermined. The TCR originated in a man aged 18 to 35 who had mild COVID-19 (a few samples of this study predate the infection). Cell type and time point are not known. What was sequenced was PBMCs or a T cell subset sorted from them (not recorded which). J is TRBJ2-5 and V is TRBV6-5; 7 bases match TRBD1. For the CDR3, the DNA is TGTGCCAGCAGTTACTCGACGACAGGGCAAGAGACCCAGTACTTC. As protein: CASSYSTTGQETQYF.